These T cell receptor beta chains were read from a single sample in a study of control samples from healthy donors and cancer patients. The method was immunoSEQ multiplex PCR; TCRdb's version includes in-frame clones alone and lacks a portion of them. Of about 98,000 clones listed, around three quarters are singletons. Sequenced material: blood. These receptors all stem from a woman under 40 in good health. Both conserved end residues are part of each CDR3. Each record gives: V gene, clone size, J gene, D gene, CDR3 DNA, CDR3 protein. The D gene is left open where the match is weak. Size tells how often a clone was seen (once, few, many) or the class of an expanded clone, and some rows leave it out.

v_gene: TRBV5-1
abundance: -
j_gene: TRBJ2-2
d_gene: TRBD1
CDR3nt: TGCGCCAGCAGCACAGGGGAGAACACCGGGGAGCTGTTTTTT
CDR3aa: CASSTGENTGELFF

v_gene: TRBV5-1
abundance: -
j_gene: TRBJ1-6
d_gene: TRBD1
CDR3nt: TGCGCCAGCAGCTTGGATCCGGGACAGCATAATTCACCCCTCCACTTT
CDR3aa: CASSLDPGQHNSPLHF

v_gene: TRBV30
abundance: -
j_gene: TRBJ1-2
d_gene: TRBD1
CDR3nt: TGTGCCCGGGGGGAGTCCGGGGACAGGGCGCCGAACTATGGCTACACCTTC
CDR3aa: CARGESGDRAPNYGYTF

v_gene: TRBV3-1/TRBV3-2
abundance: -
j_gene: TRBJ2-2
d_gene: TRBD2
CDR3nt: TGTGCCAGCAGCCGTACTAGCGGGGTGAACACCGGGGAGCTGTTTTTT
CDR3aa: CASSRTSGVNTGELFF

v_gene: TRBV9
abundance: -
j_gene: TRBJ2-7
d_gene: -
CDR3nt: TGTGCCAGCTCTCGGGGGTTCACCTACGAGCAGTACTTC
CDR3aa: CASSRGFTYEQYF

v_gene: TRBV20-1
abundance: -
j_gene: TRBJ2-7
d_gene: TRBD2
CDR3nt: TGCAGTGCTAGTACCTGGGGGGGACACGAGCAGTACTTC
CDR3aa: CSASTWGGHEQYF

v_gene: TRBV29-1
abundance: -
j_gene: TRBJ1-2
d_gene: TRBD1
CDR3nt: TGCAGCGTTGAACGTAGGCAGGGGGAGGGCTACACCTTC
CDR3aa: CSVERRQGEGYTF

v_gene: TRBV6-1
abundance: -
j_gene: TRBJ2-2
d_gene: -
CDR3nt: TGTGCCAGCAGTGAAGCGCGGCAGACCACCGGGGAGCTGTTTTTT
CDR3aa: CASSEARQTTGELFF

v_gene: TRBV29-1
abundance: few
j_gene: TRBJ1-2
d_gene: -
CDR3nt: TGCAGCGTTGGGAAAGGGTCTAACTATGGCTACACCTTC
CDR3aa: CSVGKGSNYGYTF

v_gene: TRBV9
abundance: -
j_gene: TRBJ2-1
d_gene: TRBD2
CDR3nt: TGTGCCAGCAGCGTGGGGAGGGCAAGTAATGAGCAGTTCTTC
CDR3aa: CASSVGRASNEQFF

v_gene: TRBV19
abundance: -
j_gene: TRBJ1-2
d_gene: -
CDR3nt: TGTGCCAGTACCCCGGCCAGGGCCCACGGGGGCTACACCTTC
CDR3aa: CASTPARAHGGYTF

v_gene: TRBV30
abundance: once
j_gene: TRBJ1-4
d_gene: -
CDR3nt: TGTGCCTGGAGTTTGATTGGAGAAAAACTGTTTTTT
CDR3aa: CAWSLIGEKLFF

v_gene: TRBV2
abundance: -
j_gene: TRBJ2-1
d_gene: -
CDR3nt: TGTGCCACCTCGCCTCCGGGGACGCGCGAGCAGTTCTTC
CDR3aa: CATSPPGTREQFF

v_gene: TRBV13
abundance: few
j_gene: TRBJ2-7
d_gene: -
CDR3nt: TGTGCCAGCAGCTTGGGCAGGAGAACCTACGAGCAGTACTTC
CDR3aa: CASSLGRRTYEQYF

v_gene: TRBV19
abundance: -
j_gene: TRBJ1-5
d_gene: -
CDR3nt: TGTGCCAGTACCCGTCGGGACTTTCAGCCCCAGCATTTT
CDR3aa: CASTRRDFQPQHF

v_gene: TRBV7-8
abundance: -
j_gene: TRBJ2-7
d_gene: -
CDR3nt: TGTGCCAGCAGCCACGCGCTGGCTTCGTACGAGCAGTACTTC
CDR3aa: CASSHALASYEQYF

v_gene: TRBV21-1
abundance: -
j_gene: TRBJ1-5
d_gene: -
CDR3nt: TGTGCCAGCAGGGGGGGGTGGTCCCAGCATTTT
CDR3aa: CASRGGWSQHF

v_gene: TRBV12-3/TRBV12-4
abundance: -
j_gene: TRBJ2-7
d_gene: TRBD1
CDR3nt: TGTGCCAGCAGTCTCGACAGGGCCTACGAGCAGTACTTC
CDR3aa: CASSLDRAYEQYF

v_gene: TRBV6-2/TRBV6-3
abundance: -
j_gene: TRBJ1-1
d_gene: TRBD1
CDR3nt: TGTGCCAGCAGCAACCCCCAGGGGGCATTGAACACTGAAGCTTTCTTT
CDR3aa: CASSNPQGALNTEAFF

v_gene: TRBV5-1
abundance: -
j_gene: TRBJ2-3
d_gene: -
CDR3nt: TGCGCCAGCAGCTTGGGGCAAGCGGCGACAGATACGCAGTATTTT
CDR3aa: CASSLGQAATDTQYF

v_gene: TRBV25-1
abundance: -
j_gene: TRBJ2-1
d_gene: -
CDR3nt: TGTGCCAGCAGTGAATGGCGGGGGCAAAACTACAATGAGCAGTTCTTC
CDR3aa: CASSEWRGQNYNEQFF

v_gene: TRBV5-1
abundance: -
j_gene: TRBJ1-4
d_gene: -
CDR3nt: TGCGCCAGCAGCTTGTGGGGGGGTGAAAAACTGTTTTTT
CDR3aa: CASSLWGGEKLFF

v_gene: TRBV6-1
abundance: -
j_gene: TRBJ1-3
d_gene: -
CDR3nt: TGTGCCAGCAGTGATTCGGGACTGCCCTCTGGAAACACCATATATTTT
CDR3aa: CASSDSGLPSGNTIYF

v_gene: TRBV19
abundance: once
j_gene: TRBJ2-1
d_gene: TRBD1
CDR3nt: TGTGCCAGTAGTCTAAAAAGAAACCAGGGGGCGCGCAATGAGCAGTTCTTC
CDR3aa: CASSLKRNQGARNEQFF

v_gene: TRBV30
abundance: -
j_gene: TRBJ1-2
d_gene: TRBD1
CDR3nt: TGTGCCTGGAGTGGGACAGGGGGAATAATTGGTGGCTACACCTTC
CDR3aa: CAWSGTGGIIGGYTF

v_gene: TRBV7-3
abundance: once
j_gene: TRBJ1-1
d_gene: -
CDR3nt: TGTGCCAGCAGCTTAACGGCCCGGGCAACTGAAGCTTTCTTT
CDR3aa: CASSLTARATEAFF

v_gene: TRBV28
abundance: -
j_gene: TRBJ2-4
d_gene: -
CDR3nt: TGTGCCAGCAGTTTAACTATTTGGAACATTCAGTACTTC
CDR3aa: CASSLTIWNIQYF

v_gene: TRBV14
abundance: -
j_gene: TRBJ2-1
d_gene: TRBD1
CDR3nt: TGTGCCAGCAGCCAACCGGGACAGGGGGCCAATGAGCAGTTCTTC
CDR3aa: CASSQPGQGANEQFF

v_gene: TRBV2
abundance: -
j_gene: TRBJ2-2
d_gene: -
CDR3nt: TGTGCCAGCGGCGGAAGACAAAACACCGGGGAGCTGTTTTTT
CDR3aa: CASGGRQNTGELFF

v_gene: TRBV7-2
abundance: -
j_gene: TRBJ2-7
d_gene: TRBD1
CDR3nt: TGTGCCAGCAGCCCCCGGGACAGGGTCCACGAGCAGTACTTC
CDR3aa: CASSPRDRVHEQYF

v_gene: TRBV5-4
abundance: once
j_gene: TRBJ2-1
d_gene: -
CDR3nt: TGTGCCAGCAGCTTGCGGGGGACCCCTTACAATGAGCAGTTCTTC
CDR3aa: CASSLRGTPYNEQFF

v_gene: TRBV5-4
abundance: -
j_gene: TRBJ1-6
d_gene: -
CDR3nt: TGTGCCAGCATCCAGGTGGGGGGATCACCCCTCCACTTT
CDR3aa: CASIQVGGSPLHF

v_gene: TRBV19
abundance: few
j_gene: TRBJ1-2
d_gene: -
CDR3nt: TGTGCCAGTAGTAAGGGGCTTTCGTGGGACGCTGGCTACACCTTC
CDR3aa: CASSKGLSWDAGYTF

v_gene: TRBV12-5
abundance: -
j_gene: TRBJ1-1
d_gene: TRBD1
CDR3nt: TGTGCTAGTGGTTTGCCACGGGGACAGGGCACTGAAGCTTTCTTT
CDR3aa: CASGLPRGQGTEAFF

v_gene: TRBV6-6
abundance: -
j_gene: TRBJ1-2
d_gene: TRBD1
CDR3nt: TGTGCCAGCAGCTACTCCACAGGACAGGGTAACTATGGCTACACCTTC
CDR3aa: CASSYSTGQGNYGYTF

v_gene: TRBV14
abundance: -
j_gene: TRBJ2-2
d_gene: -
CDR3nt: TGTGCCAGCAGCCAACTAGCGTATACCGGGGAGCTGTTTTTT
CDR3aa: CASSQLAYTGELFF

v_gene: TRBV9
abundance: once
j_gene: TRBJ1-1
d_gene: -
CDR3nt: TGTGCCAGCAGCGTCGCCATAAACACCGATGGTGAAGCTTTCTTT
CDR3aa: CASSVAINTDGEAFF

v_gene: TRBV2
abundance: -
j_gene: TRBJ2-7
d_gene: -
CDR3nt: TGTGCCAGCAGTGAAGGGTGGGGAGCGGTAGTATCCTACGAGCAGTACTTC
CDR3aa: CASSEGWGAVVSYEQYF

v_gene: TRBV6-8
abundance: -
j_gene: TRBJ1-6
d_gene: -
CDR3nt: TGTGCCAGCAGTTACTGTCCGCCACGGGAGAGGGGGTCACCCCTCCACTTT
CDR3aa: CASSYCPPRERGSPLHF

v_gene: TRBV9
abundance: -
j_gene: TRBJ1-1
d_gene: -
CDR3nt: TGTGCCAGCAGCGTAGGAGGGATGCCCACTGAAGCTTTCTTT
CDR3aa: CASSVGGMPTEAFF

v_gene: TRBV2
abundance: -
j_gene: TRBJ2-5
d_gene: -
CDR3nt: TGTGCCAGCATGGGACAATCCCAAGAGACCCAGTACTTC
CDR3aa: CASMGQSQETQYF

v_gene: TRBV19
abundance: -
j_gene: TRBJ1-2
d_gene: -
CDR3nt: TGTGCCAGTACCCTAGACCTGGGGGGAGCCTATGGCTACACCTTC
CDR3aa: CASTLDLGGAYGYTF

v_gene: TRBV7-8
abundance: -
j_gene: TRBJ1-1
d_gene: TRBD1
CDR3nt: TGTGCCAGCAGCCGGGACAGGGTTGCCACTGAAGCTTTCTTT
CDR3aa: CASSRDRVATEAFF

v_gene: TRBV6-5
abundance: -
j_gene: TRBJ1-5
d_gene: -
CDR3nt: TGTGCCAGCAGACCTACAGGACGCGGCAATCAGCCCCAGCATTTT
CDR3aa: CASRPTGRGNQPQHF

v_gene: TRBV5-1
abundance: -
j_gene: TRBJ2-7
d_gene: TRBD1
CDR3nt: TGCGCCAGCAGCTTGGAATCGGGCAGGGGGCGCGAGCAGTACTTC
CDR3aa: CASSLESGRGREQYF

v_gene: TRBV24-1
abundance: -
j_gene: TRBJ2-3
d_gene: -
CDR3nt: TGTGCCACCAGTGACCCGCTAAGGTTCCCAGATACGCAGTATTTT
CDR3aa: CATSDPLRFPDTQYF

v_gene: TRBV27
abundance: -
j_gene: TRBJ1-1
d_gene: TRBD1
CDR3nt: TGTGCCAGCAGTACAGGGGGCACTGAAGCTTTCTTT
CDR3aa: CASSTGGTEAFF

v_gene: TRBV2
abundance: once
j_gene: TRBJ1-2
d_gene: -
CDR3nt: TGTGCCAGCAGTGCCGGGACAAGAAGTAACTATGGCTACACCTTC
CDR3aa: CASSAGTRSNYGYTF

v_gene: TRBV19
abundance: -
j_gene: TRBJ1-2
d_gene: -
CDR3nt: TGTGCCTCCGCGCGAGCACTCTTGGGCTATGGCTACACCTTC
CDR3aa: CASARALLGYGYTF

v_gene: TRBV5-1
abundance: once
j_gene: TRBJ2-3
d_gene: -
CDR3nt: TGCGCCAGCAGCTGGGGGACAGATACGCAGTATTTT
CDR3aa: CASSWGTDTQYF

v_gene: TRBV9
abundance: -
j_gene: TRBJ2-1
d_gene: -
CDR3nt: TGTGCCAGCAGCGTATACGACGGGGGCTCCTACAATGAGCAGTTCTTC
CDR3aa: CASSVYDGGSYNEQFF

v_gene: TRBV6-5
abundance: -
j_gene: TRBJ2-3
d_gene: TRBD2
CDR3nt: TGTGCCAGTGCGTCGGCTAGCGGGGGCTCAGATACGCAGTATTTT
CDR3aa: CASASASGGSDTQYF

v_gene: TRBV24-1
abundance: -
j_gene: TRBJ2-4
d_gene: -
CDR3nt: TGTGCCACCAGTGAAGAGGCCGGGACCCATATGTTTTTC
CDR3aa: CATSEEAGTHMFF

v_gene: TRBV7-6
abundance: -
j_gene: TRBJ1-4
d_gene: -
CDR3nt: TGTGCCAGCAGCCCCGACGAGGGGTTTGCAACTAATGAAAAACTGTTTTTT
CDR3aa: CASSPDEGFATNEKLFF

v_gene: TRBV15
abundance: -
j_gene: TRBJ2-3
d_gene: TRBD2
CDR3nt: TGTGCCACCAGCAGAGCCTCGGCCGGGGGGGCCCCAGATACGCAGTATTTT
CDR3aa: CATSRASAGGAPDTQYF

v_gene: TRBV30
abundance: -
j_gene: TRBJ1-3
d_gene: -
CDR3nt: TGTGCCTGGAGTTTAGGCACTGGAAACACCATATATTTT
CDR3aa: CAWSLGTGNTIYF

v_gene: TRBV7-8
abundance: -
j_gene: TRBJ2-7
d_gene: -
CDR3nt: TGTGCCAGCAGCTCTGACAGTGCGATGGAGCAGTACTTC
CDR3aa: CASSSDSAMEQYF

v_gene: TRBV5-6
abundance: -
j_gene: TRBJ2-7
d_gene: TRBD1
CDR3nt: TGTGCCAGCAGCATACGGCGGACAGGGGAAGGCGAGCAGTACTTC
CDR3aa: CASSIRRTGEGEQYF

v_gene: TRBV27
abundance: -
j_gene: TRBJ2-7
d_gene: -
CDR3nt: TGTGCCAGCACCCCGGGATCCAGCTCCTACGAGCAGTACTTC
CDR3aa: CASTPGSSSYEQYF